These 2 T cell receptor beta chains share one sample of origin, sequenced in a study of graft-versus-host responses after intestinal transplantation (dated by TCRdb to the early 2020s). The sample's time point label, decoded: cells obtained before transplantation from donor or recipient. For these TCRs, the target antigens are not known. Library preparation employed the immunoSEQ multiplex PCR assay. TCRdb mirrors the immuneACCESS table, restricted to in-frame sequences. Some clones are absent from its copies; in checked studies, under half trace to an unresolved V gene, and the reason for the others is unknown. The sample table lists approximately 90,000 clones, about 92% of them with a count of one. About 2% of the sample belongs to the ten largest clones. The sequencing used unstimulated CD8+ T cells sorted from spleen or lymph node cells, collected before intestinal transplant. The receptors here all came from a human donor who received an intestinal transplant.

The chain carries TRBV25-1 and TRBJ2-6, with D maybe TRBD2 (5 bases). Germline V gene lookup returns CDR1 MGHDK and CDR2 SYGVNS. The CDR3 loop spans 15 amino acids. V was cut by 3 bases and J by 4 bases, with 10 bases left in between. CDR3 in DNA: TGTGCCAGCAGTGATCTAGGAGGAGGGGCCAACGTCCTGACTTTC. Protein product: CASSDLGGGANVLTF.

This clone has only one observation. This chain joins TRBV5-6 and TRBJ2-7; D gene unclear. Trimming removed 1 base from V and 4 bases from J, with 12 bases in between. Per germline, CDR1 SGHDT and CDR2 YYEEEE. The CDR3 is made up of 14 amino acids. In DNA form, the CDR3 reads TGTGCCAGCAGCTTGTCGTCCAACTATTACGAGCAGTACTTC. This translates into CASSLSSNYYEQYF.